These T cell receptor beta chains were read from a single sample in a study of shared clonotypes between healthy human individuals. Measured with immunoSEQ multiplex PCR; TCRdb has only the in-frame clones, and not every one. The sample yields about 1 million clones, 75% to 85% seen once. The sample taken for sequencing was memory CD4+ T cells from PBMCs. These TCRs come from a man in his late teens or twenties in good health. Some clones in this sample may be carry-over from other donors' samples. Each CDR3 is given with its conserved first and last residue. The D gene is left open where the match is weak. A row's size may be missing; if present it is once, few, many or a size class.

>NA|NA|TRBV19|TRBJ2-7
CASSIGDGSSYEQYF
TGTGCCAGTAGTATCGGGGACGGGAGCTCCTACGAGCAGTACTTC
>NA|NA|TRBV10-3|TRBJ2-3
CAINDPQGRADTQYF
TGTGCCATCAACGATCCTCAGGGACGGGCAGATACGCAGTATTTT
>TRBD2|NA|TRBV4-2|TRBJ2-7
CASSQDVPRLAASYEQYF
TGTGCCAGCAGCCAAGATGTCCCCCGACTAGCGGCCTCCTACGAGCAGTACTTC
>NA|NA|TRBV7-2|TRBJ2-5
CASSLGGTQYF
TGTGCCAGCAGCTTAGGTGGGACCCAGTACTTC
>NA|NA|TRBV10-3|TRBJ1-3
CAISTSGNTIYF
TGTGCCATCAGTACTTCAGGAAACACCATATATTTT
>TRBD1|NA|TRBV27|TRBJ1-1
CASSLRMGTGIEAFF
TGTGCCAGCAGTTTACGAATGGGGACAGGGATTGAAGCTTTCTTT
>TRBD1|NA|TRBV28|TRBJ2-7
CASRDRGRDEQYF
TGTGCCAGCAGAGACAGGGGAAGGGACGAGCAGTACTTC
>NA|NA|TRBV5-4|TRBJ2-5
CASSLDSFGQLFEETQYF
TGTGCCAGCAGCTTGGATTCGTTCGGGCAGCTATTTGAAGAGACCCAGTACTTC
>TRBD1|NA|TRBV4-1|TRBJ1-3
CASSQTGSSGNTIYF
TGCGCCAGCAGCCAGACAGGGAGCTCTGGAAACACCATATATTTT
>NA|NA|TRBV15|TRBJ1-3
CATSRDSSSGNTIYF
TGTGCCACCAGCAGAGATTCGTCCTCTGGAAACACCATATATTTT
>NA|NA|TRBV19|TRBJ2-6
CASRGAGPTGANVLTF
TGTGCCAGTAGGGGCGCCGGCCCCACTGGGGCCAACGTCCTGACTTTC
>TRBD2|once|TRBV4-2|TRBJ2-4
CASSLREVDIQYF
TGTGCCAGCAGCCTTCGGGAGGTAGACATTCAGTACTTC
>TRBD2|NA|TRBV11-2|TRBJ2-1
CASSPGAGWGEQFF
TGTGCCAGCAGCCCGGGAGCGGGATGGGGTGAGCAGTTCTTC
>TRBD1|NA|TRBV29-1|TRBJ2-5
CSVKTGAETQYF
TGCAGCGTTAAGACAGGGGCAGAGACCCAGTACTTC
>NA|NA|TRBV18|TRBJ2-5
CASSPPSSETQYF
TGTGCCAGCTCACCACCCAGTAGCGAGACCCAGTACTTC
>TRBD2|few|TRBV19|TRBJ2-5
CASSAGTSGNTQYF
TGTGCCAGTAGTGCCGGGACTAGTGGGAATACCCAGTACTTC
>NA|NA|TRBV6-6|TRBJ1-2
CASRLPGKRLGNGYTF
TGTGCCAGCAGACTTCCAGGGAAGAGATTGGGGAATGGCTACACCTTC